The source of this TCR beta chain is a study of CD8+ T cells in alopecia areata. As for the study in general: Treated patients were given oral tofacitinib, which was dosed at 5 to 10 mg twice daily.

V was cut by 0 bases and J by 1 base, with 20 bases left in between. Germline loops: CDR1 GTSNPN, CDR2 SVGIG (reference sequence). The CDR3 covers 18 residues. RNA extraction and reverse transcription yielded cDNA as sequencing template. Sequencing was performed with immunoSEQ multiplex PCR; in TCRdb, only in-frame clones are kept and a portion is missing. Found here are under 200,000 clones, around three fifths of them singletons; the top ten hold 13% to 15%. Specified treatment: oral pan-JAK inhibitor, 5-10 mg twice daily. This receptor was taken from a human donor with alopecia areata. The chain employs TRBV30 and TRBJ2-3, with D unresolved. The sample here was CD4+ T cells sorted from blood, taken at week 24, from a patient treated with tofacitinib. The CDR3 reads CAWSVRVLQTGGTDTQYF. CDR3 nucleotides: TGTGCCTGGAGTGTACGAGTCTTGCAAACGGGTGGCACAGATACGCAGTATTTT.